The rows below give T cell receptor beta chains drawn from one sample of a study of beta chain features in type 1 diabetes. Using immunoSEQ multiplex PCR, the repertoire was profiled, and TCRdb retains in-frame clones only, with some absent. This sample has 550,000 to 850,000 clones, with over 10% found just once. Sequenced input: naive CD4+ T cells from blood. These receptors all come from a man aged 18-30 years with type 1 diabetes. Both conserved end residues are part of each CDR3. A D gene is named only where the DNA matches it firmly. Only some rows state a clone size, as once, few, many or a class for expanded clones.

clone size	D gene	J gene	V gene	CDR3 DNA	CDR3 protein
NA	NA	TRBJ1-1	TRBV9	TGTGCCAGCAGCGTAGAAGTGACAGTGAACACTGAAGCTTTCTTT	CASSVEVTVNTEAFF
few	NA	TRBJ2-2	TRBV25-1	TGTGCCAGCAGTTCCCTCCTAAGGGAACACGGGGAGCTGTTTTTT	CASSSLLREHGELFF
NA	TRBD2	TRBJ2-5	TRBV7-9	TGTGCCAGCAAGGTAGCGGGGTCGGAGACCCAGTACTTC	CASKVAGSETQYF
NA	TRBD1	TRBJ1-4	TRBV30	TGTGCCTGGAGTAGACAGGGAGGTGGTGAAAAACTGTTTTTT	CAWSRQGGGEKLFF
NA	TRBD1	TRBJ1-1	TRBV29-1	TGCAGCGTGACGACAGGGGACACTGAAGCTTTCTTT	CSVTTGDTEAFF
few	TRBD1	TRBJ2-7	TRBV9	TGTGCCAGCAGCGTAGCGGTGACAGGGGGGTCCGAGCAGTACTTC	CASSVAVTGGSEQYF
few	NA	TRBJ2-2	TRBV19	TGTGCCAGTAGTGTCAAAGGCGCCGGGGAGCTGTTTTTT	CASSVKGAGELFF
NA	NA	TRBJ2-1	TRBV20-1	TGCAGTGCTAATGGTGTTTTGGAGCAGTTCTTC	CSANGVLEQFF
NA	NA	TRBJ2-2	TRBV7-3	TGTGCCAGCAGCTCCATCGGGGGCAACACCGGGGAGCTGTTTTTT	CASSSIGGNTGELFF
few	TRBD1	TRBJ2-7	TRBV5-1	TGCGCCAGCAACGGACAGGGGGGAGAGCAGTACTTC	CASNGQGGEQYF
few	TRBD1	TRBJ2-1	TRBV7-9	TGTGCCAGCAGCTCGACAGGGGGTGTCTATGAGCAGTTCTTC	CASSSTGGVYEQFF
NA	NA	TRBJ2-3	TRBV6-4	TGTGCCAGCAAGGCCGGGACTAGCACAGATACGCAGTATTTT	CASKAGTSTDTQYF
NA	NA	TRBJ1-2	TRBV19	TGTGCCAGTAAACCCCACCAAAACTATGGCTACACCTTC	CASKPHQNYGYTF
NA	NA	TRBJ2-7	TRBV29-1	TGCAGCGTGGGGGGGCTACCCTACGAGCAGTACTTC	CSVGGLPYEQYF
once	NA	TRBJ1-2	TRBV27	TGTGCCAGCAGTCACTATGGGCTGGGAGGCTTTGGTGGCTACACCTTC	CASSHYGLGGFGGYTF
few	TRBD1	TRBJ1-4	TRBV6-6	TGTGCCAGCACCGCCGGGACAGGGGATGAAAAACTGTTTTTT	CASTAGTGDEKLFF
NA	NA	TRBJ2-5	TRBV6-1	TGTGCCAGCACCCAAGAGACCCAGTACTTC	CASTQETQYF
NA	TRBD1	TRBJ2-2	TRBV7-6	TGTGCCAGCAGCCCCAGGACAGGGGACACCGGGGAGCTGTTTTTT	CASSPRTGDTGELFF
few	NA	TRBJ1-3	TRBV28	TGTGCCAGCAGTTTGGCCGGGTCCTCTGGAAACACCATATATTTT	CASSLAGSSGNTIYF
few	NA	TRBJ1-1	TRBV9	TGTGCCAGCAGCGTAGGAGAACCAAACACTGAAGCTTTCTTT	CASSVGEPNTEAFF
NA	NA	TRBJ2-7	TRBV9	TGTGCCAGCAGCCCCCCGGGTAGTGAGAGGCAGCAGTACTTC	CASSPPGSERQQYF
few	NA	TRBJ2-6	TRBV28	TGTGGCTCGAGGACGAGGGGGGCCAACGTCCTGACTTTC	CGSRTRGANVLTF
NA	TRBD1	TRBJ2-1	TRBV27	TGTGCCAGCAGTTTTCCCACCGGGACAGGGTCCAATGAGCAGTTCTTC	CASSFPTGTGSNEQFF
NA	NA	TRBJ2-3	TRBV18	TGTGCCAGCTCACGAGCGACCACAGATACGCAGTATTTT	CASSRATTDTQYF
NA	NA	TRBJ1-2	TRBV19	TGTGCCAGTAGTCACGGGACCCTGGACGCTAACTATGGCTACACCTTC	CASSHGTLDANYGYTF
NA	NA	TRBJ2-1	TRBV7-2	TGTGCCAGCAGCTTAGAGGTCTCCTACAATGAGCAGTTCTTC	CASSLEVSYNEQFF
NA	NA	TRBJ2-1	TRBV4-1	TGCGCCAGCAGCCAAGACGGAGGGGGGCCTCTCAATGAGCAGTTCTTC	CASSQDGGGPLNEQFF
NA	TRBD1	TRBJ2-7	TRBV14	TGTGCCAGCAGCCACCGGACAGGCTACGAGCAGTACTTC	CASSHRTGYEQYF
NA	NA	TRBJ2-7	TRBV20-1	TGCAGTGCTAAAGAGCAGTACTTC	CSAKEQYF
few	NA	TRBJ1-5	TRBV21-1	TGTGCCAGCAGTAAAATTTTGGCTGGACAGGGTAGCAATCAGCCCCAGCATTTT	CASSKILAGQGSNQPQHF
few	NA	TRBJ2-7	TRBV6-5	TGTGCCAGCAGTAAGACCCTAGGGGGTACCTACGAGCAGTACTTC	CASSKTLGGTYEQYF
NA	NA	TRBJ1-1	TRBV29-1	TGCAGCGTTGAAGAGGCCCGGAGGAACACTGAAGCTTTCTTT	CSVEEARRNTEAFF
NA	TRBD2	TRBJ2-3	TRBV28	TGTGCCAGCACTCGGACTAGCGGCCTCACAGATACGCAGTATTTT	CASTRTSGLTDTQYF
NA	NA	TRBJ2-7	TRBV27	TGTGCCAGCAGTTTGCGTGGGGAGACCTCCTACGAGCAGTACTTC	CASSLRGETSYEQYF
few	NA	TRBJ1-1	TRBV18	TGTGCCAGCTCATTAGGGGGTCCGAACACTGAAGCTTTCTTT	CASSLGGPNTEAFF
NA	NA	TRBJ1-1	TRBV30	TGTGCCTGGGACTCGCACGGGCCGGTGGTCACTGAAGCTTTCTTT	CAWDSHGPVVTEAFF
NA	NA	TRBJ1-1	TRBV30	TGTGCCTGGGATCCCCGTATGAACACTGAAGCTTTCTTT	CAWDPRMNTEAFF
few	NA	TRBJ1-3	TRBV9	TGTGCCAGCAGCCCCCGGGTGGGGACATCTGGAAACACCATATATTTT	CASSPRVGTSGNTIYF
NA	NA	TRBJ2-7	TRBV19	TGTGCCAGTAGTATAGATCCGGGAACCTACGAGCAGTACTTC	CASSIDPGTYEQYF
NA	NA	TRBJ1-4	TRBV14	TGTGCCAGCAGCCAAGACAAGGAGGTGTTAGGCGAAAAACTGTTTTTT	CASSQDKEVLGEKLFF